The sequence of this TCR beta chain was determined in a study of blood T cell repertoires in COVID-19. Trimming removed 8 bases at V and 0 bases at J, with 6 bases between. This CDR3 has 12 residues. This clone was recorded only once. The table came from immunoSEQ multiplex PCR; TCRdb's copy has only in-frame clones and leaves some out. Altogether some 250,000 clones are present, about 91% being singletons, with the ten largest covering 1.2%. V and J are TRBV12-3 or TRBV12-4 and TRBJ2-3, with D unresolved. This sequence was found in a human donor in a cohort exposed to, infected with or recovered from COVID-19 (not recorded which). The donor label of this sample is uncertain. Sample: PBMCs or T cells enriched from blood (not recorded which). The CDR3 DNA reads TGTGCCAGCCTTAGTAGCACAGATACGCAGTATTTT. It is translated as CASLSSTDTQYF.